One and the same sample provided the 25 T cell receptor beta chains below, sequenced in a study of response to subunit inactivated influenza vaccine. From the RT-PCR reads, TCRdb called clonotypes with MiXCR, one entry per CDR3 protein. The sample yields about 580,000 distinct CDR3 sequences, 14% seen once. This sample comprised PBMCs from blood, obtained about 11 days after vaccination. Receptors originate from a man aged 50 to 60 who received an inactivated influenza vaccine.

This clonotype was seen a few times. The CDR3 DNA reads as TGTGCCAGCAGTTACCCGAGAGGGGACAGGAGTTTGTATGGCTACACCTTC. This sequence encodes CASSYPRGDRSLYGYTF. The gene calls are TRBV6-2 or TRBV6-3 and TRBJ1-2; TRBD1 aligns across 8 bases. J gave up 5 bases and V 2 bases, and 13 bases lay outside the gene matches. The CDR3 length is 17 residues. CDR1 MNHEY and CDR2 SVGEGT come from the germline V gene.

In this sample, this clonotype turned up a few times. The chain has TRBV12-3 or TRBV12-4 and TRBJ2-5; no definite D call. The CDR3 consists of 14 residues. The V gene lost 4 bases and the J gene lost 6 bases, with 15 bases spanning the gap. CDR3: CASSSSGSAKTQYF. DNA for the CDR3: TGTGCCAGCAGTTCCTCTGGGTCGGCGAAGACCCAGTACTTC.

This clonotype was seen a handful of times. The chain uses TRBV5-4 and TRBJ2-3; either TRBD1 or TRBD2 may supply D (7 bases each). V was trimmed by 4 bases and J by 5 bases, leaving 20 bases between them. This CDR3 region has 16 residues. Per germline, CDR1 SGHNT and CDR2 YYREEE (reference sequence). The CDR3 nucleotides read TGTGCCAGCAGCCGGAGGGGGCGCGGGGGTGAAGATACGCAGTATTTT. It translates to CASSRRGRGGEDTQYF.

V is TRBV7-3 and J is TRBJ2-1; 7 bases map to TRBD1. V lost 5 bases, J lost 5 bases, and 15 bases stayed unmatched. The germline V gene encodes CDR1 SGHTA and CDR2 FQGTGA. The length of the CDR3 is 17 residues. CDR3 DNA: TGTGCCAGCAGCGTAGGGGGCATTCGCTTGGGGCACAATGAGCAGTTCTTC. It encodes CASSVGGIRLGHNEQFF.

This clonotype was seen a handful of times. The V gene is TRBV7-6, the J gene TRBJ1-4, with TRBD1 matching 8 bases. The V gene's germline CDR1 is SGHVS and CDR2 FNYEAQ. This CDR3 is 14 amino acids long. Trimming removed 5 bases from V and 7 bases from J; junction bases left unmatched: 6. The DNA for the CDR3 is TGTGCCAGCAGCAAGGACAGGGCGTCTGAAAAACTGTTTTTT. This encodes CASSKDRASEKLFF.

J is TRBJ2-7 and V is TRBV9; TRBD1 aligns across 7 bases. The CDR3 is made up of 14 amino acids. The germline gives CDR1 SGDLS, CDR2 YYNGEE. V shed 3 bases, J shed 4 bases, and the junction held 7 bases outside the gene matches. The CDR3 loop reads CASSARDSDYEQYF. DNA of the CDR3: TGTGCCAGCAGCGCCCGGGACAGTGATTACGAGCAGTACTTC.

This chain connects TRBV7-6 to TRBJ2-5; D gene unclear. Trimming removed 5 bases from V and 1 base from J, with 8 bases in between. The CDR3 is 13 residues long. In germline, CDR1 is SGHVS, CDR2 FNYEAQ. The CDR3 reads CASSQRAQETQYF. CDR3 bases: TGTGCCAGCAGCCAAAGGGCCCAAGAGACCCAGTACTTC.

This clonotype showed up just a few times. The gene calls are TRBV6-2 or TRBV6-3 and TRBJ2-1, with D unclear. CDR3 size: 13 residues. Looked up from germline, CDR1 is MNHEY and CDR2 is SVGEGT. V lost 2 bases and J lost 6, with 8 bases in between. The CDR3 nucleotides are TGTGCCAGCAGTTACGTCGGTTTCAATGAGCAGTTCTTC. This gives the protein CASSYVGFNEQFF.

This chain links TRBV5-1 with TRBJ2-1, with D possibly matching TRBD1 (5 bases). Germline V gives CDR1 SGHRS, CDR2 YFSETQ. CDR3 size: 15 residues. With 2 bases removed from V and 5 bases from J, the gap between germline ends came to 14 bases. This chain's CDR3 is CASSLAAGSHNEQFF. CDR3 sequence (DNA): TGCGCCAGCAGCTTAGCCGCAGGGTCCCACAATGAGCAGTTCTTC.

This clonotype was detected a few times. J is TRBJ2-5 and V is TRBV7-8; 7 bases match TRBD1. In germline, CDR1 is SGHVS, CDR2 FQNEAQ. The CDR3 length is 13 residues. With 6 bases clipped from V and 1 base from J, the junction kept 2 bases outside the gene matches. The CDR3 here is CASRYRGQETQYF. The CDR3 bases are TGTGCCAGCAGATACAGGGGCCAAGAGACCCAGTACTTC.

The genes are TRBV20-1 and TRBJ1-1; no definite D call. Germline values: CDR1 DFQATT, CDR2 SNEGSKA (reference sequence). With 0 bases removed from V and 1 base from J, the gap between germline ends came to 3 bases. The CDR3 covers 12 residues. The CDR3 DNA follows: TGCAGTGCTAGAGAGTCGAACACTGAAGCTTTCTTT. Protein: CSARESNTEAFF.

The rearrangement uses TRBV7-8 and TRBJ2-5, with D hard to call. V was clipped by 0 bases and J by 2 bases, with 7 bases between them. CDR1 and CDR2 (germline): SGHVS, FQNEAQ. CDR3 length: 14 amino acids. CDR3 in DNA: TGTGCCAGCAGCTTAGCTATGGTTCAAGAGACCCAGTACTTC. This codes for CASSLAMVQETQYF.

V is TRBV29-1 and J is TRBJ2-1, with a weak D call TRBD2 (6 bases). Trimming cost V 2 bases and J 8 bases, with 13 bases left between them. CDR3 size: 13 residues. CDR1 SQVTM and CDR2 ANQGSEA come from the germline V gene. CDR3 sequence: CSVESRGVYEQFF. CDR3 sequence (DNA): TGCAGCGTTGAATCGCGGGGTGTTTATGAGCAGTTCTTC.

V is TRBV15 and J is TRBJ2-2; D is possibly TRBD1 (6 bases). The germline gives CDR1 LNHNV, CDR2 YYDKDF (reference sequence). The CDR3 consists of 15 residues. V shed 0 bases and J shed 7 bases, with 12 bases lying between them. CDR3 amino acids: CATSRDLGAVGELFF. As DNA, the CDR3 is TGTGCCACCAGCAGAGATTTGGGGGCGGTCGGGGAGCTGTTTTTT.

The chain uses TRBV6-1 and TRBJ2-5; the match to TRBD2 covers 7 bases. V shed 7 bases, J shed 4 bases, and the junction held 9 bases outside the gene matches. The CDR3 has 14 amino acids. CDR1 is MNHNS and CDR2 is SASEGT in the germline V gene. The CDR3 DNA is TGTGCCAGCACCGCCTGGGGGGGAGGAGAGACCCAGTACTTC. Residues: CASTAWGGGETQYF.

This clonotype was seen only a few times. The genes are TRBV7-2 and TRBJ2-7; D is unresolved. V dropped 6 bases and J dropped 0 bases, with 6 bases sitting between them. The CDR3 has 12 amino acids. Germline CDR1 reads SGHTA; CDR2 reads FQGNSA. CDR3 protein: CASRQPSYEQYF. DNA of the CDR3: TGTGCCAGCAGACAGCCCTCCTACGAGCAGTACTTC.

This clonotype was counted at least ten times. The J gene is TRBJ2-5, the V gene TRBV6-5; 8 bases fit TRBD1. The germline V gene has CDR1 MNHEY and CDR2 SVGAGI. V shed 4 bases and J 5 bases; nucleotides not matched to a gene: 18. The CDR3 contains 18 residues. The chain's CDR3 is CASSFIEPGQGFAETQYF. Written as DNA, the CDR3 is TGTGCCAGCAGTTTTATAGAACCAGGACAGGGTTTCGCGGAGACCCAGTACTTC.

The chain recombines TRBV12-3 or TRBV12-4 with TRBJ1-6; unclear D gene. V was cut by 1 base and J by 16 bases, with 8 bases left in between. The CDR3 extends over 11 amino acids. CDR3 coding DNA: TGTGCCAGCAGTTTAGACGGCCCTCTCCACTTT. Its translation is CASSLDGPLHF.

The chain links TRBV5-1 to TRBJ2-7; D ambiguous. Germline V gene sequence: CDR1 SGHRS, CDR2 YFSETQ. The CDR3 spans 14 residues. The V gene lost 1 base and the J gene lost 1 base, with 9 bases spanning the gap. CDR3 loop: CASSLWESSYEQYF. The DNA of the CDR3 is TGCGCCAGCAGCTTGTGGGAATCATCCTACGAGCAGTACTTC.

This clonotype was picked up a small number of times. The chain combines TRBV10-1 with TRBJ2-3; 10 bases map to TRBD2. The CDR3 is made up of 16 amino acids. J gave up 2 bases and V 5 bases, and 7 bases lay outside the gene matches. Germline V gives CDR1 WNHNN, CDR2 SYGVQD (reference sequence). The CDR3 is CASSMLAGAYTDTQYF. The DNA for the CDR3 is TGCGCCAGCAGTATGCTAGCGGGGGCCTACACAGATACGCAGTATTTT.

The rearrangement uses TRBV19 and TRBJ2-5; TRBD1 might be the D (7 bases). V was clipped by 4 bases and J by 0 bases, with 18 bases between them. The CDR3 covers 17 residues. Germline-derived CDR1 and CDR2 are LNHDA and SQIVND (reference sequence). CDR3 sequence (DNA): TGTGCCAGTAGTAAGGCAGGGGGAGGATGGAACCAAGAGACCCAGTACTTC. Amino acids: CASSKAGGGWNQETQYF. The whole variable domain, filled in from reference TRBV19 and TRBJ2-5, reads DGGITQSPKYLFRKEGQNVTLSCEQNLNHDAMYWYRQDPGQGLRLIYYSQIVNDFQKGDIAEGYSVSREKKESFPLTVTSAQKNPTAFYLCASSKAGGGWNQETQYFGPGTRLLVL.

This clonotype was recorded at least ten times. The chain has TRBV12-3 or TRBV12-4 and TRBJ1-2; TRBD1 agrees at 9 bases. The CDR3 contains 15 residues. J lost 8 bases, V lost 3 bases, and 10 bases had no gene match. CDR3 residues: CASSFSNRGRGGYTF. The CDR3 bases are TGTGCCAGCAGTTTCTCTAACAGGGGGCGAGGAGGCTACACCTTC.

At least ten counts were recorded for this clonotype. The chain links TRBV28 to TRBJ1-2; D perhaps matches TRBD1 (6 bases). The CDR3 is 15 amino acids. Germline assignment: CDR1 MDHEN and CDR2 SYDVKM. V dropped 6 bases and J dropped 2 bases, with 16 bases sitting between them. This CDR3 is CASSEKWGANYGYTF. CDR3 DNA: TGTGCCAGCAGCGAAAAATGGGGGGCGAACTATGGCTACACCTTC.

The V gene is TRBV3-1, the J gene TRBJ2-3; D remains unclear. CDR3 length: 14 residues. Germline CDR1 is LGHDT and CDR2 is YNNKEL (reference sequence). The V gene lost 5 bases and the J gene lost 6 bases, with 15 bases spanning the gap. CDR3 DNA sequence: TGTGCCAGCAGCTCCCCCGGCGTAAAGGATACGCAGTATTTT. Encoded protein: CASSSPGVKDTQYF.

This sequence joins TRBV20-1 and TRBJ1-1; 7 nucleotides line up with TRBD1. CDR1 DFQATT and CDR2 SNEGSKA come from the germline V gene (reference sequence). With 8 bases clipped from V and 0 bases from J, the junction kept 9 bases outside the gene matches. The CDR3 sequence is 14 residues long. CDR3: CSPPRQGMNTEAFF. The CDR3 coding sequence is TGCAGTCCCCCCCGACAGGGCATGAACACTGAAGCTTTCTTT.